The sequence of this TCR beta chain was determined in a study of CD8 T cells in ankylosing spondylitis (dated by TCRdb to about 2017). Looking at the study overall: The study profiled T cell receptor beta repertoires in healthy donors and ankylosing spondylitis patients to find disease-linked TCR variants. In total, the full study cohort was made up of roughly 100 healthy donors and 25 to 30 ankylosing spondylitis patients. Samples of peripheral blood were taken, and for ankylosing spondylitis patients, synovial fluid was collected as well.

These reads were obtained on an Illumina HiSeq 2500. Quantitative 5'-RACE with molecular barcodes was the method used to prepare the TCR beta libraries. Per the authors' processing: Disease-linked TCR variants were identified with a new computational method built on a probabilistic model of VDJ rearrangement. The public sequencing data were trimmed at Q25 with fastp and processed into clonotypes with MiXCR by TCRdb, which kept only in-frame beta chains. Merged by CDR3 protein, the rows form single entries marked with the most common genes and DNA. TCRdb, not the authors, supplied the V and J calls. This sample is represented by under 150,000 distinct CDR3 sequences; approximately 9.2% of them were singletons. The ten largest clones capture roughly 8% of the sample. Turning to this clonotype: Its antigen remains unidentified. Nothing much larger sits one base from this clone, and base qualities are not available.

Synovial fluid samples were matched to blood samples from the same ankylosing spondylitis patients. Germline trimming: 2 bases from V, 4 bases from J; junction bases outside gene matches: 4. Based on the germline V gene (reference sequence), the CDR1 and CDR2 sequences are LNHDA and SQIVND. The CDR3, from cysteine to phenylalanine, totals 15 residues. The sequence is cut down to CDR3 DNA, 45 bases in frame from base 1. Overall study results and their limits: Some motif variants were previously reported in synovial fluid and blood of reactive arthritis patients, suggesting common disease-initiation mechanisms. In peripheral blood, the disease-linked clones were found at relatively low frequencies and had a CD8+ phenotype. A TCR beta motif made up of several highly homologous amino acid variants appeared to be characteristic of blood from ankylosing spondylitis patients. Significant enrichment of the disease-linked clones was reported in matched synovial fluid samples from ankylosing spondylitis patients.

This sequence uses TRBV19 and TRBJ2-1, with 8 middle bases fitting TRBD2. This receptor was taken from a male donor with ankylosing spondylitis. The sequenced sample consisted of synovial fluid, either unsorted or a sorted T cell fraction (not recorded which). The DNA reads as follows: TGTGCCAGTAGTATACTAGCGGGCCTGTACAATGAGCAGTTCTTC. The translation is CASSILAGLYNEQFF.